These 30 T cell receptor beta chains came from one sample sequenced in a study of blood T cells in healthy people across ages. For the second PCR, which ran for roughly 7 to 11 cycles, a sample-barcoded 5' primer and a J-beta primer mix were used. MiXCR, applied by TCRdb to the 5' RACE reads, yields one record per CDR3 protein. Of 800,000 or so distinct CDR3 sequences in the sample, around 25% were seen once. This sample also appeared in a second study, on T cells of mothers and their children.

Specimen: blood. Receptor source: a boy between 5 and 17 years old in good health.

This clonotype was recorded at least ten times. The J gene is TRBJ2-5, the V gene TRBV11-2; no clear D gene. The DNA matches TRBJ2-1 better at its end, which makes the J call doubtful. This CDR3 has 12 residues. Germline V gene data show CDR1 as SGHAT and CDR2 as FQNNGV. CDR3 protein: CASSLFWDEQFF. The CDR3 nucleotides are TGTGCCAGCAGCTTATTTTGGGATGAGCAGTTCTTC.

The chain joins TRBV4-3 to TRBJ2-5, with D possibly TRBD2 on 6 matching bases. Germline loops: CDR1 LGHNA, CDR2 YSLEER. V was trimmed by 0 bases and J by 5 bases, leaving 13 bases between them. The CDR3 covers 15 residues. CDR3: CASSQEAGLEETQYF. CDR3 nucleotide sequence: TGCGCCAGCAGCCAAGAAGCGGGTTTAGAGGAGACCCAGTACTTC.

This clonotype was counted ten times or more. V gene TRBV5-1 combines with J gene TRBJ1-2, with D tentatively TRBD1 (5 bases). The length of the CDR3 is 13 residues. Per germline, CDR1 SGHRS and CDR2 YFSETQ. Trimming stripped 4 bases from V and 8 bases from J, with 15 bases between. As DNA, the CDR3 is TGCGCCAGCAGCGGTGGAGGGGATGAAGGCTACACCTTC. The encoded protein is CASSGGGDEGYTF.

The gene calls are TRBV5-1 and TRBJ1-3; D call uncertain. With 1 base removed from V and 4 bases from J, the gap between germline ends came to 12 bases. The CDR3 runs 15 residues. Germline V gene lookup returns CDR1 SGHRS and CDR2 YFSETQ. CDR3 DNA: TGCGCCAGCAGCTTGAGACCCAGCACAGGAAACACCATATATTTT. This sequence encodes CASSLRPSTGNTIYF.

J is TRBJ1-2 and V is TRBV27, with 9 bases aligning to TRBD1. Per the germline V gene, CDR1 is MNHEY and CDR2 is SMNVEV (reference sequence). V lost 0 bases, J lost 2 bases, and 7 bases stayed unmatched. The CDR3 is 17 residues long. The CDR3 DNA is TGTGCCAGCAGTTTATCGACGGGACAGGGCCTCAACTATGGCTACACCTTC. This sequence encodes CASSLSTGQGLNYGYTF.

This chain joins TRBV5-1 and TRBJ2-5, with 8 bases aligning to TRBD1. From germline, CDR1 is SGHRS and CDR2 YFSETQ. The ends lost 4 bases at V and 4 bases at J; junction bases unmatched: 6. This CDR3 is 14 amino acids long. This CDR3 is CASSPSGGVETQYF. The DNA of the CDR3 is TGCGCCAGCAGCCCCTCAGGGGGCGTAGAGACCCAGTACTTC. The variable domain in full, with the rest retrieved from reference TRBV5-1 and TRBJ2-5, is KAGVTQTPRYLIKTRGQQVTLSCSPISGHRSVSWYQQTPGQGLQFLFEYFSETQRNKGNFPGRFSGRQFSNSRSEMNVSTLELGDSALYLCASSPSGGVETQYFGPGTRLLVL.

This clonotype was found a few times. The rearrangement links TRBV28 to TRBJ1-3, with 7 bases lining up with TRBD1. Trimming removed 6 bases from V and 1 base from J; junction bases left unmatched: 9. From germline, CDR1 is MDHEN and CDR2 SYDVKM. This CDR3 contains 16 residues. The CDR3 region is CASSIGGVSSGNTIYF. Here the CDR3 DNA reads TGTGCCAGCAGCATAGGGGGCGTAAGTTCTGGAAACACCATATATTTT.

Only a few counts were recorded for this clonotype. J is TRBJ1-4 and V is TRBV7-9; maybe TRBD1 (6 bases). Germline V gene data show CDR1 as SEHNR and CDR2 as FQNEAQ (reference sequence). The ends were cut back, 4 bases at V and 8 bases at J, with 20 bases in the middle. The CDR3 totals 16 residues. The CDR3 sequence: CASSSWTEGVSEKLFF. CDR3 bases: TGTGCCAGCAGCTCCTGGACGGAGGGGGTGTCGGAAAAACTGTTTTTT.

The CDR3 loop is CASSLDRPLHF. The CDR3 region has the DNA TGTGCCAGCAGCTTGGACAGGCCCCTCCACTTT. The genes are TRBV7-2 and TRBJ1-6; 7 bases match TRBD1. The germline CDR1 and CDR2 sequences are SGHTA and FQGNSA. J lost 13 bases, V lost 3 bases, and 0 bases had no gene match. The CDR3 extends over 11 amino acids. Based on the CDR3 plus reference TRBV7-2 and TRBJ1-6, the full variable domain is GAGVSQSPSNKVTEKGKDVELRCDPISGHTALYWYRQSLGQGLEFLIYFQGNSAPDKSGLPSDRFSAERTGGSVSTLTIQRTQQEDSAVYLCASSLDRPLHFGNGTRLTVT.

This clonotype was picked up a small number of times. CDR3 in amino acids: CSARARDRVVRGNQPQHF. In DNA, the CDR3 is TGCAGTGCTAGGGCCCGGGACAGGGTGGTTCGCGGCAATCAGCCCCAGCATTTT. The chain is built from TRBV20-1 and TRBJ1-5, with 9 bases identical to TRBD1. The V segment lost 3 bases and the J segment 2 bases; nucleotides outside the gene matches: 14. This CDR3 region has 18 residues. CDR1 is DFQATT, CDR2 SNEGSKA, per germline (reference sequence).

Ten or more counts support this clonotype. The CDR3 bases are TGTGCCAGCAAAAGTGACTCCTACAATGAGCAGTTCTTC. This encodes CASKSDSYNEQFF. This sequence joins TRBV12-3 or TRBV12-4 and TRBJ2-1; D remains unclear. The CDR3 sequence is 13 residues long. Trimming left V 7 bases short and J 0 bases short, with 7 bases between.

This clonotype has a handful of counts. The CDR3 loop is CASSYPSGLGIQETQYF. The CDR3 coding sequence is TGTGCCAGCAGTTACCCCTCCGGGTTGGGTATTCAAGAGACCCAGTACTTC. This rearrangement joins TRBV28 to TRBJ2-5; D call uncertain. This CDR3 spans 17 amino acids. Trimming took off 4 bases at V and 2 bases at J, with 20 bases between the two ends. Germline V gene sequence: CDR1 MDHEN, CDR2 SYDVKM.

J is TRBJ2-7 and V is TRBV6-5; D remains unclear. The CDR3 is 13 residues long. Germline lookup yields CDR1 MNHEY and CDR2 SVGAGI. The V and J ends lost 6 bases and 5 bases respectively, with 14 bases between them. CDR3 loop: CASSQTRADEQYF. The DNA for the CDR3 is TGTGCCAGCAGCCAGACGCGCGCCGACGAGCAGTACTTC.

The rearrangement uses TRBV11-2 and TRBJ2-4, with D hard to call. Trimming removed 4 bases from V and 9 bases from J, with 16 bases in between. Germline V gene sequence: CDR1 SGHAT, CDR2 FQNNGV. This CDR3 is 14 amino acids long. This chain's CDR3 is CASSWVDRPGIQYF. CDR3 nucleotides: TGTGCCAGCAGCTGGGTCGACCGCCCTGGCATTCAGTACTTC.

The CDR3 DNA is TGTGCCAGCAGTGAATACACGGGAGCATACGAGACCCAGTACTTC. Its protein product is CASSEYTGAYETQYF. The rearrangement links TRBV25-1 to TRBJ2-5; a weak D match, TRBD2 (6 bases). This CDR3 has 15 residues. The germline V gene has CDR1 MGHDK and CDR2 SYGVNS. The V end was cut by 0 bases, the J end by 5 bases, with 13 bases between.

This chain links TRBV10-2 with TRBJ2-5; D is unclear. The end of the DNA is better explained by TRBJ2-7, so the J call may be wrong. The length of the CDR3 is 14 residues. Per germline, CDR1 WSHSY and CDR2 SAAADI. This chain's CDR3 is CASSVHSPSYEQYF. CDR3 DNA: TGCGCCAGCAGTGTACACAGCCCATCCTACGAGCAGTACTTC.

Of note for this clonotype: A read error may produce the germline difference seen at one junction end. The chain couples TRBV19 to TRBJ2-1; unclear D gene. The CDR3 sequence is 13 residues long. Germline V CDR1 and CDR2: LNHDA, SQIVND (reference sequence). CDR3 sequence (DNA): TGTGCCAGTAGTTTAGATATGGGCAATGAGCAGTTCTTC. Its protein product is CASSLDMGNEQFF.

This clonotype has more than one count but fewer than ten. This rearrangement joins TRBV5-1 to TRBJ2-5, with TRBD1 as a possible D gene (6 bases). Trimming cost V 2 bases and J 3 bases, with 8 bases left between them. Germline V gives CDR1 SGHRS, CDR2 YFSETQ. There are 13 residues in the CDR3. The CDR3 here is CASSLRTEETQYF. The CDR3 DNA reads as TGCGCCAGCAGCTTAAGGACAGAAGAGACCCAGTACTTC.

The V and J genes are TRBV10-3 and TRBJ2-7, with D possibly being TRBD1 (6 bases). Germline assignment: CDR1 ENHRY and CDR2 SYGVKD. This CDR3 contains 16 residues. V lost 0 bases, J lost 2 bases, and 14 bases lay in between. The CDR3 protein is CAISESIQGPAYEQYF. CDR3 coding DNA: TGTGCCATCAGTGAGTCGATCCAGGGGCCTGCCTACGAGCAGTACTTC.

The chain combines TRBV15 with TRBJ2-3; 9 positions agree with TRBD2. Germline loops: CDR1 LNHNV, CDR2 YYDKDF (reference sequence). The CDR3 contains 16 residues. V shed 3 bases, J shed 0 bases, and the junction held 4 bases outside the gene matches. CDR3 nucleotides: TGTGCCACCAGCAGTAGCGGGAGTTCTAGCACAGATACGCAGTATTTT. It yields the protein CATSSSGSSSTDTQYF.

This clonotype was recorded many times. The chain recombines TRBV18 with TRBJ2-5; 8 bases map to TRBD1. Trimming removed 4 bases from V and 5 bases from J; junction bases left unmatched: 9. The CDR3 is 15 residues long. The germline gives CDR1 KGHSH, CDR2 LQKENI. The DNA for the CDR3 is TGTGCCAGCTCACGAGGACAGGGTATAATGGAGACCCAGTACTTC. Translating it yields CASSRGQGIMETQYF.

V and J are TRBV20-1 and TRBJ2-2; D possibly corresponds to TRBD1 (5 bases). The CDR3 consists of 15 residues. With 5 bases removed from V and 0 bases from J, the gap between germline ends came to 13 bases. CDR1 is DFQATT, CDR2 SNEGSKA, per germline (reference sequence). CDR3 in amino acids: CSAPLQGSNTGELFF. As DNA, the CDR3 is TGCAGTGCTCCTCTTCAGGGCTCGAACACCGGGGAGCTGTTTTTT.

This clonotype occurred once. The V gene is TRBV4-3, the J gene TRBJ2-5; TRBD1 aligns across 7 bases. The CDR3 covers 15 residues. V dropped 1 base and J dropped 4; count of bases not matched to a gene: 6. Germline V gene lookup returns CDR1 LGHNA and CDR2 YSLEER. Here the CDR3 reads CASSQATGFGETQYF. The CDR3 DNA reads TGCGCCAGCAGCCAAGCGACAGGGTTCGGAGAGACCCAGTACTTC.

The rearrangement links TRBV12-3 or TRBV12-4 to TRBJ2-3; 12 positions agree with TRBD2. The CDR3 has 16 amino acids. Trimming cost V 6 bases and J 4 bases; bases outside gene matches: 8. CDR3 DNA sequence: TGTGCCAGCAGCCGGCCGACTAGCGGGAGTGCAGATACGCAGTATTTT. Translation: CASSRPTSGSADTQYF.

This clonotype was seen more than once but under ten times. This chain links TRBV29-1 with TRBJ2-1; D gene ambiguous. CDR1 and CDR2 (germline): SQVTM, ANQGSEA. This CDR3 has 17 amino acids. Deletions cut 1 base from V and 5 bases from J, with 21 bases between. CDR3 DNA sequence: TGCAGCGTTGAAGCGGATCGTCAGTTCTTTACCGACAATGAGCAGTTCTTC. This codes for CSVEADRQFFTDNEQFF.

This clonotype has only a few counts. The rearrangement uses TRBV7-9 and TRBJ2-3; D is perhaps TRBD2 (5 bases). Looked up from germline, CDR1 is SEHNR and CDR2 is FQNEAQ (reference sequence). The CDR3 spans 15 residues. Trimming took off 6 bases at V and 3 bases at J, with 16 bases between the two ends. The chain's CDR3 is CASRDSSDLTDTQYF. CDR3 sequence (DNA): TGTGCCAGCAGGGACTCATCCGATCTAACAGATACGCAGTATTTT.

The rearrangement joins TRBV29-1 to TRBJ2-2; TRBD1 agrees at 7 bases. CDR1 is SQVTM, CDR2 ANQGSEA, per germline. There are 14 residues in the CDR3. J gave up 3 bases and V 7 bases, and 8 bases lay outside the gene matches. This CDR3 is CSAQTGMYTGELFF. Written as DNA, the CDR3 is TGCAGCGCACAGACAGGGATGTACACCGGGGAGCTGTTTTTT.

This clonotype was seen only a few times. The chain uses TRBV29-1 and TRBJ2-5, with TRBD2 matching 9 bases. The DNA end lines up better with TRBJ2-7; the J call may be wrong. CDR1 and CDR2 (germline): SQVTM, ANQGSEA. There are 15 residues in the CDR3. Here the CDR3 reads CSVQTGLAQSYEQYF. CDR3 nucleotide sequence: TGCAGCGTTCAAACCGGACTAGCGCAATCCTACGAGCAGTACTTC.

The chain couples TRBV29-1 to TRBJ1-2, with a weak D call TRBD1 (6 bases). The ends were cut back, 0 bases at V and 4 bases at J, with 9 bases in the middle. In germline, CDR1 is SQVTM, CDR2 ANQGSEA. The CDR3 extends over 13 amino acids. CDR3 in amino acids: CSVEEQGIYGYTF. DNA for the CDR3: TGCAGCGTTGAAGAACAGGGCATCTATGGCTACACCTTC.

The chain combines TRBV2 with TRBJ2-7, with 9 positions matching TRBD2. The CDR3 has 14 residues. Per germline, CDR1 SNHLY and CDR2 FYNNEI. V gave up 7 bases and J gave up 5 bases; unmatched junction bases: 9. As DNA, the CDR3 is TGTGCCAGCATGTCGGGACTAGCCCGGCACGAGCAGTACTTC. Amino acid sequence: CASMSGLARHEQYF.